This TCR beta chain was captured by sequencing in a study of beta chain features in type 1 diabetes. Study-level background: Over all samples combined, around 110 million sorted cells were examined. Study-level findings and limits: Type 1 diabetes patients had VDJ junctions that carried fewer insertions and more deletions. Sequencing from cDNA could over-represent high-TCR-expressing cells. TCRB CDR3s were moderately but significantly shorter in Type 1 diabetes patients in all four CD4+ subsets.

The isolated RNA, all of it, was reverse transcribed, so expressed TCRB transcripts were what got sequenced. Produced via immunoSEQ multiplex PCR; TCRdb's table is partial and in-frame only. The sample yields 640,000 or so clones, roughly 13% seen once. This CDR3 spans 14 amino acids. V lost 8 bases and J 0 bases, leaving 17 bases between the germline ends. Germline CDR1 GTSNPN, CDR2 SVGIG (reference sequence). CD45RO/CCR7/CD25/CD127/CD95/CD27 staining was used to isolate CD4+ naive, central memory, regulatory and stem cell-like memory cells by sorting. In this sample, this clone turned up a few times. Its antigen is as yet unknown.

The TCR originated in a young man with type 1 diabetes. The genes are TRBV30 and TRBJ2-7; D is possibly TRBD2 (5 bases). Sequencing used naive CD4+ T cells from blood. CDR3 bases: TGTGCCGCCCAGGCTAGCCATAGCTCCTACGAGCAGTACTTC. It codes for CAAQASHSSYEQYF.